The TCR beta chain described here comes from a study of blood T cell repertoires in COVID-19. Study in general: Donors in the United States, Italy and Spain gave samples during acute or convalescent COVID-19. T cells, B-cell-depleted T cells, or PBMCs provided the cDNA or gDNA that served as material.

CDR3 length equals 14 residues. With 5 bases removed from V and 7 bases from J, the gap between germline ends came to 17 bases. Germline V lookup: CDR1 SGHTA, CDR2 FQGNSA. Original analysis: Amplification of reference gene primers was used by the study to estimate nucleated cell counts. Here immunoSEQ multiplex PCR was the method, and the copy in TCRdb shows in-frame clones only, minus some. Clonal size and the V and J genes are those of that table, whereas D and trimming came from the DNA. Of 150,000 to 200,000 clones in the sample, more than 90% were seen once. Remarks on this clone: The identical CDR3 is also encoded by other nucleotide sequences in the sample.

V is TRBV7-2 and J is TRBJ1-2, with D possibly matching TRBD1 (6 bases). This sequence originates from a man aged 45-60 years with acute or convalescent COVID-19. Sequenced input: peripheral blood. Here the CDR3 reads CASSLTGKGPGYTF. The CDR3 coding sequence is TGTGCCAGCAGCCTTACAGGGAAGGGGCCTGGCTACACCTTC.